Only a few counts were recorded for the clone carrying this T cell receptor (beta chain). The target antigen is unknown. The sample is drawn from a study of blood T cells in healthy people across ages. Study observations and caveats: Unsorted PBMCs ruled out conclusive naive versus antigen-experienced comparison. The fall in TCR beta diversity per million T cells was roughly linear with age. When one million T cells were used, diversity estimates were thought to be underestimates.

The second PCR ran roughly 7 to 12 cycles with a sample-barcoded 5' primer and J-beta primers. Each of the cDNA molecules was tagged by a template-switch adaptor with 12 random nucleotides. One entry per CDR3 protein, called by TCRdb with MiXCR from the 5' RACE reads. Of about 680,000 distinct CDR3 sequences in the sample, 49% are singletons; the top ten hold roughly 30%. This TCR derives from a woman in her sixties or seventies in good health. Sample: blood.

The CDR3 DNA follows: TGTGCCAGCAGCTTGGCGCCACAGGGGAACACTGAAGCTTTCTTT. Residues: CASSLAPQGNTEAFF. This chain links TRBV5-6 with TRBJ1-1; D perhaps matches TRBD1 (6 bases). CDR3 length: 15 amino acids. The V gene lost 0 bases and the J gene lost 1 base, with 10 bases spanning the gap. Germline CDR1 is SGHDT and CDR2 is YYEEEE.